This TCR beta chain was identified in a study of blood T cell repertoires in COVID-19. Study-level background: Samples of COVID-19 (acute and convalescent) were obtained from the United States, Italy and Spain. PBMCs, B-cell-depleted T cells, or T cells provided the cDNA or gDNA that made up the material.

Authors' methods: By means of reference gene primer amplification, nucleated cell counts were estimated. TCRdb's table, derived via immunoSEQ multiplex PCR, lists solely in-frame clones and lacks some. Clone size and V and J calls were adopted from that table, with D and trimming inferred from the DNA. Of around 250,000 clones listed, approximately 89% are singletons. Only a few counts were recorded for this clone. CDR3 length equals 15 residues. Germline V gene sequence: CDR1 KGHSH, CDR2 LQKENI. Trimming removed 3 bases from V and 6 bases from J, with 17 bases in between. The TCR originated in a man aged 35 to 55 with active or convalescent COVID-19. The sample consisted of peripheral blood. The chain employs TRBV18 and TRBJ1-2; possible D gene TRBD1, 6 bases. CDR3 nucleotides: TGTGCCAGCTCACCCCTAACAGGGTCTAGTGATGGCTACACCTTC. Amino acids: CASSPLTGSSDGYTF.